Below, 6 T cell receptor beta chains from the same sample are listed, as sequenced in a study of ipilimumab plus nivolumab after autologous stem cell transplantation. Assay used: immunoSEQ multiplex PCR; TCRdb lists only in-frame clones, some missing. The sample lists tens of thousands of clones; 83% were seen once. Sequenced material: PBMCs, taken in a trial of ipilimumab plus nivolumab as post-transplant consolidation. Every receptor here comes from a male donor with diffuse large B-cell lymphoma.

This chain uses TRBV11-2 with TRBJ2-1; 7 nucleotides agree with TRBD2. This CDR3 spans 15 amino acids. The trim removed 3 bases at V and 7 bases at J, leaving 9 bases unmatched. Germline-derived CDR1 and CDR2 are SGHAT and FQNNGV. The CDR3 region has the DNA TGTGCCAGCAGCTTCGAGCGGGGTATTGAAAATGAGCAGTTCTTC. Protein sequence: CASSFERGIENEQFF. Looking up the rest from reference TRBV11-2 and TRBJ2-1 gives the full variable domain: EAGVAQSPRYKIIEKRQSVAFWCNPISGHATLYWYQQILGQGPKLLIQFQNNGVVDDSQLPKDRFSAERLKGVDSTLKIQPAKLEDSAVYLCASSFERGIENEQFFGPGTRLTVL.

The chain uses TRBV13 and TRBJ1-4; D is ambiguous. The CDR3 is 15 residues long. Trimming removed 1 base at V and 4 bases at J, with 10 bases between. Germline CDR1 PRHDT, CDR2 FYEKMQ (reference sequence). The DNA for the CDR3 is TGTGCCAGCAGCTTAGCGGGGAGCGGTAATGAAAAACTGTTTTTT. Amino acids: CASSLAGSGNEKLFF.

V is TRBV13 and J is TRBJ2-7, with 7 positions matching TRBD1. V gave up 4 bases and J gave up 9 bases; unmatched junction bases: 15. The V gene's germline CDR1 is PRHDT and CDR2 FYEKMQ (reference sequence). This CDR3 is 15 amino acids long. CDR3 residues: CASSSQNQKRQGQYF. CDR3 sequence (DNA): TGTGCCAGCAGCTCCCAGAACCAAAAAAGACAGGGGCAGTACTTC. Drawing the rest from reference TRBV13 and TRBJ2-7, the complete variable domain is AAGVIQSPRHLIKEKRETATLKCYPIPRHDTVYWYQQGPGQDPQFLISFYEKMQSDKGSIPDRFSAQQFSDYHSELNMSSLELGDSALYFCASSSQNQKRQGQYFGPGTRLTVT.

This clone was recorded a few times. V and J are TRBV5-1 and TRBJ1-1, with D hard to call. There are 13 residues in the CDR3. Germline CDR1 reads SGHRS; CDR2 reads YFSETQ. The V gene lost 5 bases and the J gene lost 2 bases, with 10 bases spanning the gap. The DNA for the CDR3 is TGCGCCAGCAGAGGACTTATTAACACTGAAGCTTTCTTT. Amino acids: CASRGLINTEAFF.

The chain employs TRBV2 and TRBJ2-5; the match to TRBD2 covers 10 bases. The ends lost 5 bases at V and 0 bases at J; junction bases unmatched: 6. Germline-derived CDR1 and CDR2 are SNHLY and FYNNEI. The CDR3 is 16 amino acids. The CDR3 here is CASSPPLAGYQETQYF. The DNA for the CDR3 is TGTGCCAGCAGTCCCCCACTAGCGGGGTACCAAGAGACCCAGTACTTC.

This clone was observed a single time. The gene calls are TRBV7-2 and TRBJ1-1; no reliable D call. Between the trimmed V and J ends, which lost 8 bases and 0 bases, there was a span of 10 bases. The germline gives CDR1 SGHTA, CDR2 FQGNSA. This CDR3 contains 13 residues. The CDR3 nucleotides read TGTGCCAGCTCAAGGAATATGAACACTGAAGCTTTCTTT. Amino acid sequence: CASSRNMNTEAFF.